Below, 23 T cell receptor beta chains from the same sample are listed, as sequenced in a study of blood T cell repertoires in COVID-19. The data were produced by immunoSEQ multiplex PCR, yet TCRdb's version contains in-frame clones alone and is incomplete. The sample includes about 210,000 clones, less than 90% of them seen just once. Sequenced material: peripheral blood. These receptors all come from a man in his forties or fifties with acute or convalescent COVID-19.

This rearrangement joins TRBV12-3 or TRBV12-4 to TRBJ1-2, with a possible D match to TRBD1 (5 bases). Deletions cut 4 bases from V and 7 bases from J, with 13 bases between. The CDR3 extends over 13 amino acids. CDR3 amino acids: CASSSGRGVGYTF. The CDR3 DNA follows: TGTGCCAGCAGTTCGGGGCGCGGGGTTGGCTACACCTTC.

The chain joins TRBV28 to TRBJ2-5; a weak D match, TRBD1 (5 bases). There are 11 residues in the CDR3. V lost 7 bases and J 6 bases, leaving 9 bases between the germline ends. Germline values: CDR1 MDHEN, CDR2 SYDVKM. The CDR3 DNA is TGTGCCAGCAAGGGGCTCAAGACCCAGTACTTC. Residues: CASKGLKTQYF.

The chain couples TRBV28 to TRBJ2-4; a possible D gene is TRBD2 (6 bases). The CDR3 extends over 14 amino acids. Trimming stripped 5 bases from V and 7 bases from J, with 15 bases between. Per the germline V gene, CDR1 is MDHEN and CDR2 is SYDVKM. CDR3 bases: TGTGCCAGCAGTCCACCCTATGGGGGGAACATTCAGTACTTC. Translating it yields CASSPPYGGNIQYF. The full variable domain, in which reference TRBV28 and TRBJ2-4 provide the parts outside the CDR3, is DVKVTQSSRYLVKRTGEKVFLECVQDMDHENMFWYRQDPGLGLRLIYFSYDVKMKEKGDIPEGYSVSREKKERFSLILESASTNQTSMYLCASSPPYGGNIQYFGAGTRLSVL.

CDR3 loop: CASSLVSGEITYEQYF. The CDR3 DNA sequence: TGTGCCAGCAGCTTAGTATCAGGGGAGATAACCTACGAGCAGTACTTC. This chain links TRBV7-2 with TRBJ2-7; perhaps TRBD1 as D (6 bases). Germline values: CDR1 SGHTA, CDR2 FQGNSA. CDR3 length: 16 residues. The ends were cut back, 1 base at V and 2 bases at J, with 15 bases in the middle.

The chain joins TRBV6-5 to TRBJ2-7, with D possibly matching TRBD1 (5 bases). Germline V gives CDR1 MNHEY, CDR2 SVGAGI. This CDR3 region has 15 residues. Between the trimmed V and J ends, which lost 6 bases and 2 bases, there was a span of 17 bases. The CDR3 here is CASRVDSVIAYEQYF. Written as DNA, the CDR3 is TGTGCCAGCAGAGTCGACAGCGTGATTGCCTACGAGCAGTACTTC.

This chain links TRBV10-3 with TRBJ2-1; D is perhaps TRBD2 (6 bases). V was clipped by 2 bases and J by 4 bases, with 9 bases between them. The length of the CDR3 is 14 residues. Germline V gene data show CDR1 as ENHRY and CDR2 as SYGVKD. The CDR3 coding sequence is TGTGCCATCAGTGAGGGGGGGAGTTACAATGAGCAGTTCTTC. This codes for CAISEGGSYNEQFF.

This chain links TRBV4-1 with TRBJ1-1; TRBD1 agrees at 8 bases. In germline, CDR1 is MGHRA, CDR2 YSYEKL. This CDR3 spans 17 amino acids. V lost 4 bases and J lost 4; bases outside the gene matches: 14. CDR3 coding DNA: TGCGCCAGCAGCCGCCTCGTCTCGGACAGGGAGCTCACTGAAGCTTTCTTT. Protein: CASSRLVSDRELTEAFF.

The chain is built from TRBV7-9 and TRBJ1-1; D might be TRBD1 (5 bases). Trimming left V 5 bases short and J 1 base short, with 11 bases between. Germline V gives CDR1 SEHNR, CDR2 FQNEAQ (reference sequence). The CDR3 has 14 amino acids. The CDR3 region has the DNA TGTGCCAGCAGCCCCCGACAGACGAACACTGAAGCTTTCTTT. As protein: CASSPRQTNTEAFF.

The chain employs TRBV27 and TRBJ2-7, with D possibly matching TRBD1 (5 bases). CDR3 size: 14 residues. V lost 4 bases to trimming and J lost 5 bases, with 15 bases between them. CDR1 is MNHEY, CDR2 SMNVEV, per germline (reference sequence). The DNA for the CDR3 is TGTGCCAGCAGTTCGACAGACGCCCTCGACGAGCAGTACTTC. This encodes CASSSTDALDEQYF.

The CDR3: CAWGGGGLVSYNEQFF. DNA for the CDR3: TGTGCCTGGGGAGGCGGGGGGTTAGTCTCCTACAATGAGCAGTTCTTC. The gene calls are TRBV30 and TRBJ2-1, with 8 nucleotides matching TRBD2. The V and J ends lost 5 bases and 0 bases, in that order; junction bases with no gene match: 9. CDR3 length equals 16 residues. Germline lookup yields CDR1 GTSNPN and CDR2 SVGIG (reference sequence).

V is TRBV28 and J is TRBJ2-7; D call uncertain. The V gene's germline CDR1 is MDHEN and CDR2 SYDVKM. This CDR3 spans 14 amino acids. The V gene lost 1 base and the J gene lost 5 bases, with 12 bases spanning the gap. CDR3 nucleotide sequence: TGTGCCAGCAGTTTATTGGCCAGACTGGACGAGCAGTACTTC. Translation gives CASSLLARLDEQYF.

The chain couples TRBV5-1 to TRBJ1-6; D is perhaps TRBD1 (6 bases). Germline V gene data show CDR1 as SGHRS and CDR2 as YFSETQ. Trimming stripped 2 bases from V and 9 bases from J, with 15 bases between. The CDR3 is made up of 15 amino acids. The CDR3 DNA follows: TGCGCCAGCAGCTTTACAGGGCCCCCACTTTCACCCCTCCACTTT. This gives the protein CASSFTGPPLSPLHF.

The genes are TRBV11-2 and TRBJ2-2; TRBD2 might be the D (5 bases). Germline values: CDR1 SGHAT, CDR2 FQNNGV. This CDR3 comprises 16 residues. V lost 4 bases, J lost 1 base, and 13 bases lay in between. CDR3 region: CASSSANGGNTGELFF. CDR3 DNA sequence: TGTGCCAGCAGCTCCGCCAACGGAGGGAACACCGGGGAGCTGTTTTTT. The full variable domain, with the rest looked up from reference TRBV11-2 and TRBJ2-2, is EAGVAQSPRYKIIEKRQSVAFWCNPISGHATLYWYQQILGQGPKLLIQFQNNGVVDDSQLPKDRFSAERLKGVDSTLKIQPAKLEDSAVYLCASSSANGGNTGELFFGEGSRLTVL.

The chain recombines TRBV9 with TRBJ2-4; D is undetermined. This CDR3 is 13 amino acids long. Germline values: CDR1 SGDLS, CDR2 YYNGEE. V dropped 3 bases and J dropped 3 bases, with 7 bases sitting between them. This CDR3 is CASSDRDKNIQYF. In nucleotides, the CDR3 is TGTGCCAGCAGCGATCGAGACAAAAACATTCAGTACTTC.

The chain joins TRBV5-4 to TRBJ2-7; the match to TRBD2 covers 10 bases. Germline V gene data show CDR1 as SGHNT and CDR2 as YYREEE (reference sequence). This CDR3 has 14 residues. V was clipped by 4 bases and J by 3 bases; unmatched bases: 4. The CDR3 loop is CASSPTSGYYEQYF. As DNA, the CDR3 is TGTGCCAGCAGCCCGACTAGCGGGTACTACGAGCAGTACTTC. The full variable domain, completed using reference TRBV5-4 and TRBJ2-7, is ETGVTQSPTHLIKTRGQQVTLRCSSQSGHNTVSWYQQALGQGPQFIFQYYREEENGRGNFPPRFSGLQFPNYSSELNVNALELDDSALYLCASSPTSGYYEQYFGPGTRLTVT.

The rearrangement uses TRBV19 and TRBJ2-3, with 7 bases matching TRBD1. With 1 base clipped from V and 5 bases from J, the junction kept 6 bases outside the gene matches. The CDR3 is made up of 15 amino acids. Germline V lookup: CDR1 LNHDA, CDR2 SQIVND (reference sequence). CDR3 sequence: CASSIARGHGDTQYF. The DNA for the CDR3 is TGTGCCAGTAGTATAGCAAGGGGGCATGGAGATACGCAGTATTTT.

CDR3: CASSPGTSDNEQFF. CDR3 nucleotide sequence: TGTGCCAGCAGCCCCGGGACTAGCGACAATGAGCAGTTCTTC. The chain links TRBV5-4 to TRBJ2-1; 10 bases fit TRBD2. Germline CDR1 SGHNT, CDR2 YYREEE (reference sequence). This CDR3 has 14 residues. V lost 4 bases, J lost 5 bases, and 3 bases stayed unmatched. The complete variable domain, with remaining parts taken from reference TRBV5-4 and TRBJ2-1, reads ETGVTQSPTHLIKTRGQQVTLRCSSQSGHNTVSWYQQALGQGPQFIFQYYREEENGRGNFPPRFSGLQFPNYSSELNVNALELDDSALYLCASSPGTSDNEQFFGPGTRLTVL.

V gene TRBV19 combines with J gene TRBJ1-4; 7 bases fit TRBD1. The junction had 16 bases not matched to a gene; V was cut back by 9 bases and J by 6 bases. Germline CDR1 reads LNHDA; CDR2 reads SQIVND (reference sequence). The CDR3 sequence is 16 residues long. CDR3 sequence: CASTGTAQYYDEKLFF. CDR3 sequence (DNA): TGTGCCAGCACCGGGACAGCCCAATACTACGATGAAAAACTGTTTTTT.

The gene calls are TRBV28 and TRBJ2-7; 9 positions match TRBD1. The CDR3 totals 17 residues. V gave up 5 bases and J gave up 7 bases; unmatched junction bases: 18. Germline V lookup: CDR1 MDHEN, CDR2 SYDVKM. The CDR3 loop is CASSPTGQGIRRGEQYF. CDR3 coding DNA: TGTGCCAGCAGTCCGACGGGACAGGGAATTAGGCGCGGGGAGCAGTACTTC.

This chain links TRBV27 with TRBJ2-7, with TRBD1 identical over 8 bases. The CDR3 runs 16 residues. CDR1 is MNHEY, CDR2 SMNVEV, per germline (reference sequence). V lost 5 bases and J lost 0; bases outside the gene matches: 9. The chain's CDR3 is CASSITGTGYSYEQYF. CDR3 sequence (DNA): TGTGCCAGCAGTATCACCGGGACAGGCTACTCCTACGAGCAGTACTTC.

This sequence joins TRBV7-5 and TRBJ1-1; TRBD1 is taken as the D call from the table, unchecked against the DNA. TRBV7-5 is a pseudogene. CDR3 size: 14 residues. CDR3 loop: CVRSLARENTEAFF. CDR3 nucleotide sequence: TGTGTCAGAAGCTTGGCCAGGGAGAACACTGAAGCTTTCTTT.

This chain joins TRBV10-3 and TRBJ2-1, with 8 bases matching TRBD2. The trim removed 10 bases at V and 9 bases at J, leaving 8 bases unmatched. The CDR3 length is 12 residues. CDR1 ENHRY and CDR2 SYGVKD come from the germline V gene. CDR3: CATGEREGEQFF. As DNA, the CDR3 is TGTGCCACGGGGGAACGGGAGGGTGAGCAGTTCTTC.

A remark on this clone: This CDR3 fails to terminate in the conserved phenylalanine or tryptophan, so it likely reflects a read error. The DNA is left out, because the CDR3 cannot be placed on it with certainty; the CDR3 is given as TCRdb lists it. This chain connects TRBV11-2 to TRBJ2-7; the DNA was not compared with TRBD2, the D call given in the table. The CDR3 has 13 residues if both end residues are counted. Germline CDR1 is SGHAT and CDR2 is FQNNGV. This CDR3 is CASSLDPAGVSYL.